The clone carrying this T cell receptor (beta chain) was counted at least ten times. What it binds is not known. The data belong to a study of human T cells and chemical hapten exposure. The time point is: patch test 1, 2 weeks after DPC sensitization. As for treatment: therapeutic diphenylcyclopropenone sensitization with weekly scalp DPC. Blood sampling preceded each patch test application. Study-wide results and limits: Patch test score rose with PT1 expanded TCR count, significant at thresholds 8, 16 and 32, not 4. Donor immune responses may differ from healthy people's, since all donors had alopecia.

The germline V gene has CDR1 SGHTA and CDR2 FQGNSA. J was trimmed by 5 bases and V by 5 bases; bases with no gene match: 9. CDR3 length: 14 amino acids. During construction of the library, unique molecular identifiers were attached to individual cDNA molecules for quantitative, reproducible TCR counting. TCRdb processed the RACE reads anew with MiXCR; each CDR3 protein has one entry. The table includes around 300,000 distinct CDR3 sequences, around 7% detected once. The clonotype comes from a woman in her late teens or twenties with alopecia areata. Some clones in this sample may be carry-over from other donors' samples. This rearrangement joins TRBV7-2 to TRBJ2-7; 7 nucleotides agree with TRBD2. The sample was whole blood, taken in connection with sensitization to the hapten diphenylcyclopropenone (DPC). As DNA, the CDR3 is TGTGCCAGCAGCCCGAGGACTAGTAAGGACGAGCAGTACTTC. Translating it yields CASSPRTSKDEQYF. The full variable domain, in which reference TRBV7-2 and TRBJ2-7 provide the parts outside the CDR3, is GAGVSQSPSNKVTEKGKDVELRCDPISGHTALYWYRQSLGQGLEFLIYFQGNSAPDKSGLPSDRFSAERTGGSVSTLTIQRTQQEDSAVYLCASSPRTSKDEQYFGPGTRLTVT.